This record looks at one T cell receptor (beta chain) sequence and its context. Its antigen remains unidentified. Extracted from the samples, RNA was reverse transcribed into cDNA to serve as the sequencing template. Only in-frame clones appear in the TCRdb table, and some are missing; sequencing was by immunoSEQ multiplex PCR. The table lists roughly 65,000 clones, about 44% of them singletons. This CDR3 comprises 14 residues. J lost 2 bases, V lost 4 bases, and 4 bases had no gene match. Germline values: CDR1 SGHTA, CDR2 FQGNSA. It was from alopecia areata patients that lesional scalp punch biopsies and peripheral blood were collected. These data originate in a study of CD8+ T cells in alopecia areata. Study findings and constraints: Compared with mice, patients displayed less clear TCR sharing, possibly for HLA-related reasons. Affected lesional scalp, above all in alopecia totalis/universalis, was more clonal than normal scalp. Besides other cells, scalp samples also yield sequences of resident alphabeta T cells from normal skin.

The source is a human donor with alopecia areata. The material was CD8+ T cells sorted from blood, obtained at week 0. This chain links TRBV7-2 with TRBJ2-7, with 8 bases identical to TRBD1. DNA of the CDR3: TGTGCCAGCAGCTCATCCAGGGGGCCCTACGAGCAGTACTTC. This translates into CASSSSRGPYEQYF.